The 3 T cell receptor beta chains listed next were all sequenced from one sample in a study of identifying expanded T cells in peripheral blood (dated by TCRdb to between 2018 and 2020). Libraries were made using the immunoSEQ multiplex PCR assay. What TCRdb holds here is the immuneACCESS table cut down to in-frame rearrangements. Part of the clones is not present; checked against another copy, under half of the missing clones reflect an unresolved V gene, and the others are unexplained. Within this sample are some 95,000 clones, with roughly 88% of them counted one time only. The top ten clones comprise around 5.9% of the sample. Sequencing was done on a sample of blood. These receptors originate from a person aged 18 to 70 in good health.

The rearrangement links TRBV19 to TRBJ2-7; TRBD1 agrees at 10 bases. In germline, CDR1 is LNHDA, CDR2 SQIVND (reference sequence). This CDR3 is built from 18 residues. V lost 5 bases and J lost 6; bases outside the gene matches: 19. The CDR3 bases are TGTGCCAGTAGTCCGAACAACCGGGGAGGGACAGGGGTTCGCGAGCAGTACTTC. Translated, it gives CASSPNNRGGTGVREQYF.

This chain joins TRBV7-7 and TRBJ1-3; 10 bases are shared with TRBD1. Germline CDR1 reads SSHAT; CDR2 reads FNYEAQ (reference sequence). This CDR3 spans 16 amino acids. The junction had 7 bases not matched to a gene; V was cut back by 5 bases and J by 3 bases. CDR3 residues: CASSRQGAGGGNTIYF. CDR3 in DNA: TGTGCCAGCAGCAGACAGGGGGCAGGTGGTGGAAACACCATATATTTT.

The V gene is TRBV9, the J gene TRBJ2-7; 12 bases agree with TRBD2. The trim removed 0 bases at V and 2 bases at J, leaving 3 bases unmatched. The CDR3 has 16 residues. Looked up from germline, CDR1 is SGDLS and CDR2 is YYNGEE. CDR3 DNA: TGTGCCAGCAGCGTAGGGCGGACTAGCGGGGCCTACGAGCAGTACTTC. Translation gives CASSVGRTSGAYEQYF.